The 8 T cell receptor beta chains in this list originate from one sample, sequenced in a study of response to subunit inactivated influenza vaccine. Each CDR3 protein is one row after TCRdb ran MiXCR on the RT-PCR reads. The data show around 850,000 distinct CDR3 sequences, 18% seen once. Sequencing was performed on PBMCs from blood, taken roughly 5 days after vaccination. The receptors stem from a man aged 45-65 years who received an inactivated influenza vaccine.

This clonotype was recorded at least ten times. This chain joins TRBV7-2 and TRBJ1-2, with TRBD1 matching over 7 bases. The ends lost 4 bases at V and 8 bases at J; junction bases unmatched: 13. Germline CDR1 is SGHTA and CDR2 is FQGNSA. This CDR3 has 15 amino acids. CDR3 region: CASSSASTGVGGYTF. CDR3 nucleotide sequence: TGTGCCAGCAGCTCGGCGAGTACAGGGGTTGGGGGCTACACCTTC.

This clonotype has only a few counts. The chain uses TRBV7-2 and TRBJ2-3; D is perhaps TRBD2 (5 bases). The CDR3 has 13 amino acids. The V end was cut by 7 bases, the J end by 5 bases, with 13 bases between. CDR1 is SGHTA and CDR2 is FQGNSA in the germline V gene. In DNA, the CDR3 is TGTGCCAGCACCTCCCCGGGGAGAGATACGCAGTATTTT. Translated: CASTSPGRDTQYF.

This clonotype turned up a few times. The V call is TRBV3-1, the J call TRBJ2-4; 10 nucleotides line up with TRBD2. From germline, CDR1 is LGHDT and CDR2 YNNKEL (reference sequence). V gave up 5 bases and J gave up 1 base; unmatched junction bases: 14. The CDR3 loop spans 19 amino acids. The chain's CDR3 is CASSTRPGLAGVAKNIQYF. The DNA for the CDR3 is TGTGCCAGCAGCACCCGTCCAGGGCTAGCGGGAGTCGCCAAAAACATTCAGTACTTC.

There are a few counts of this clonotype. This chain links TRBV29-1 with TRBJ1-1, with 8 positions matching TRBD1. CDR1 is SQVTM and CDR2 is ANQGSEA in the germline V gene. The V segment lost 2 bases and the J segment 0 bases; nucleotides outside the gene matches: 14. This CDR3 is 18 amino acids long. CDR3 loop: CSVELRDRQFTMNTEAFF. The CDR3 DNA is TGCAGCGTTGAATTAAGGGACAGGCAATTTACTATGAACACTGAAGCTTTCTTT.

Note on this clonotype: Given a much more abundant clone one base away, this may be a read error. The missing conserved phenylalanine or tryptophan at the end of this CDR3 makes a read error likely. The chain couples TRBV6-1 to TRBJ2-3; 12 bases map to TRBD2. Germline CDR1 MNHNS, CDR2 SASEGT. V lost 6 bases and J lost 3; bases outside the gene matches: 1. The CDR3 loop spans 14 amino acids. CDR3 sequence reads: CASSTSGRTDTQYI. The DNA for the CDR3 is TGTGCCAGCAGCACTAGCGGGAGGACAGATACGCAGTATATT.

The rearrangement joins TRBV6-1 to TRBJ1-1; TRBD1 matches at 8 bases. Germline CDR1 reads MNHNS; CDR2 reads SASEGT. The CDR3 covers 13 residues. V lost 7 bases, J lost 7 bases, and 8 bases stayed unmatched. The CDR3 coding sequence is TGTGCCAGCACCGAGACAGGGGTAGGTGAAGCTTTCTTT. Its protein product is CASTETGVGEAFF.

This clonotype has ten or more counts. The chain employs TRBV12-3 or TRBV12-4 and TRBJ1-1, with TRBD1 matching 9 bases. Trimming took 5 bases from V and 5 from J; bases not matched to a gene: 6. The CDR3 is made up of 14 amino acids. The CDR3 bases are TGTGCCAGCAGTCATGGACAGGGGAGGACTGAAGCTTTCTTT. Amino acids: CASSHGQGRTEAFF.

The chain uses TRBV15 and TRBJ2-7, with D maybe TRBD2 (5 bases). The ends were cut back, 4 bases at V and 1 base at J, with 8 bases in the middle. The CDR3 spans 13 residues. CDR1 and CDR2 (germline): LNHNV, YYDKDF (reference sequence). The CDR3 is CATSIGLSYEQYF. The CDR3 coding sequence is TGTGCCACCAGCATTGGACTTTCCTACGAGCAGTACTTC.